This entry features one T cell receptor beta chain sequence. What it recognizes is unknown. The sample is drawn from a study of cytomegalovirus exposure and HLA in healthy donors. Notes on the study in general: Reports indicated that the classifier achieved high specificity and sensitivity in diagnosing cytomegalovirus status. A later analysis showed that HLA-associated TCR beta chains had undergone more clonal expansion than equally common others. The authors judged a highly shared variant cluster likely a sequencing artifact.

The primer mix had 60 Vbeta and 13 Jbeta primers. The protocol was immunoSEQ multiplex PCR, while the TCRdb copy is restricted to in-frame clones and leaves out a portion. The profile covers roughly 160,000 clones, with 60% to 80% appearing a single time and roughly 10% taken by the ten largest. This CDR3 has 16 amino acids. Per the germline V gene, CDR1 is MGHDK and CDR2 is SYGVNS. V lost 0 bases and J lost 8, with 16 bases in between. This chain uses TRBV25-1 with TRBJ1-4; perhaps TRBD1 as D (5 bases). Sequenced material: PBMCs. This receptor was taken from a young man in good health and CMV-seropositive. The CDR3 DNA reads as TGTGCCAGCAGTGAATATTCGCAGGGCGTGAGAGAAAAACTGTTTTTT. Encoded protein: CASSEYSQGVREKLFF.